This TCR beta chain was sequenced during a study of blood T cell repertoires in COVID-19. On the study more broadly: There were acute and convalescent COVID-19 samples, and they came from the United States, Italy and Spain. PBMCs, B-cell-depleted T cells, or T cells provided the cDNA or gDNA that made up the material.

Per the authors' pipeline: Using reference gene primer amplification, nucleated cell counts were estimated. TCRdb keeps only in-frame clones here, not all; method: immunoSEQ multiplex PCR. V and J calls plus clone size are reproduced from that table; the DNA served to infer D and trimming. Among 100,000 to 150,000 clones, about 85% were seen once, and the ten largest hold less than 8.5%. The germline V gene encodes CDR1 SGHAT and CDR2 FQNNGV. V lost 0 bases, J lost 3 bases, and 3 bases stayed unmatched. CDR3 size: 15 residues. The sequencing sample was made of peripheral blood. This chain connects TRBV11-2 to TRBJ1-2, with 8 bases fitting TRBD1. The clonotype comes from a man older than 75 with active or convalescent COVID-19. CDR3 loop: CASSLDPGGYYGYTF. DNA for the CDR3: TGTGCCAGCAGCTTAGATCCAGGGGGCTACTATGGCTACACCTTC.